The sequence of this T cell receptor (beta chain) was determined in a study of identical twins. Study-wide results and limits: Monozygotic twins shared more out-of-frame TCR alpha than recombination models predicted. Out-of-frame alpha sequences shared between twins exhibited an excess of low generation probability.

Addition of a universal primer site occurred through template switching, and cDNA carried unique molecular identifiers. TCRdb reanalysed the 5' RACE reads using MiXCR and keeps one entry per CDR3 protein. The repertoire has about 100,000 distinct CDR3 sequences, 5.9% of them found once; the top ten carry approximately 12%. On this clonotype: What it recognizes is unknown.

Deletions cut 4 bases from V and 8 bases from J, with 11 bases between. This CDR3 is 12 amino acids long. Germline loops: CDR1 KGHSH, CDR2 LQKENI. The sequenced sample consisted of memory T cells sorted from blood. This chain uses TRBV18 with TRBJ2-5; D uncertain. The sequence was collected from a woman aged 45-65 years in good health. Here the CDR3 DNA reads TGTGCCAGCTCACGCCCCCAAGGCACCCAGTACTTC. It yields the protein CASSRPQGTQYF.